This T cell receptor beta chain was recovered during a study of blood T cells in healthy people across ages (dated by TCRdb to about 2015). At the level of the whole study: In model experiments, roughly one uniquely barcoded TCR beta cDNA molecule per two T cells was captured by template switching. Using deep sequencing normalized with unique cDNA molecular identifiers, the study measured how TCR beta repertoire diversity changes with age. Donors were grouped into four age groups: young (average approximately 15 years), middle-aged (roughly 40), aged (about 59) and long-lived (around 80). To avoid experimental bias, donors of different ages were distributed randomly across sequencing lanes. The study analyzed two additional independent replicas of 1 million unique cDNA reads from the same blood draw for two donors, one aged 18 to 30 and one aged 80 or older. The investigation overall reported the following: Total diversity estimates from one million sequenced T cells were considered lower bounds and underestimates. Since profiling was done on bulk unsorted PBMCs, naive and antigen-experienced compartments could not be conclusively compared. Observed TCR beta diversity per million T cells fell roughly linearly with age, and a significant reduction was already apparent by age roughly 41. Compared with the aged group, the long-lived group had more naive CD4+ T cells, fewer expanded clones and increased TCR diversity, a pattern suggesting age selection. There was a strong correlation between observed TCR beta diversity and the percentage of naive T cells measured by flow cytometry. Donor CMV infection status was unknown, potentially confounding age-related changes in expanded clonotypes.

With regard to this clonotype: No antigen is known for it. Base qualities are missing; no much larger clone stands one base away.

Library method: 5' RACE. Reads for this sample came from an Illumina HiSeq 2500. A second roughly 6 to 11 cycle PCR used a sample-barcoded 5' primer and a J-beta primer mix. A unique molecular identifier was introduced onto each TCR beta cDNA molecule by a template-switch 5' adaptor carrying 12 random nucleotides. At least 3 million CDR3-containing paired-end reads were obtained from each sample. All of the RNA was converted into first-strand cDNA using the Mint cDNA synthesis kit, with a TRBC-specific oligonucleotide serving as the primer. After uracil-DNA glycosylase treatment, a first 18-cycle PCR used universal primers M1SS and BC2_uni_R on all cDNA. Under the source paper's analysis protocol: For normalization, 1 million high-quality reads, each with a distinct molecular identifier, were randomly selected from each sample. Instead of being binned into consensus sequences, reads with shared molecular identifiers were discarded. MiTCR, with a Q25 quality threshold and the strictest error-elimination algorithm, was used for CDR3 identification, clonotype clustering and error correction. A nonparametric unseen species model using Euler transformation provided a lower-bound estimate of total TCR beta diversity. Clones were called with MiXCR by TCRdb after fastp trimmed the public reads at Q25, and only in-frame beta chains were retained. Duplicate CDR3 protein sequences are folded into a single record with the most common DNA and genes. TCRdb's processing, not the authors', yielded these V and J calls. The sample data list about 570,000 distinct CDR3 sequences, and 25% to 30% of these were observed just once. The ten largest clones capture about 18% of the sample.

V is shortened by 3 bases, J by 3 bases, and the region joining them spans 8 bases. From cysteine to phenylalanine, the CDR3 is 13 amino acids long. Of all the DNA, just the CDR3 is kept, 39 bases in frame from base 1. The CDR1 and CDR2 encoded by the germline V gene (reference sequence) are MNHEY and SMNVEV. The roughly 39 donors, aged about 6 to 100 years, were systemically healthy Caucasian individuals from Russia. Each donor gave about 9.8 milliliters of peripheral blood, drawn into EDTA-treated Vacutainer tubes. Ficoll-Paque density-gradient centrifugation was used to isolate PBMCs, with at least 6.5 million per sample. Trizol reagent was used to extract total RNA from the PBMCs, yielding at least 6 micrograms per sample. For every donor, an aliquot of PBMCs went through flow cytometry to measure the percentages of naive CD45RAhigh/CD27high T cells.

Sequencing was carried out using blood. The V gene is TRBV27 and the J gene is TRBJ1-1, with the D gene not confidently named. This clonotype originated in a woman aged 65 to 85 in good health. The sequenced DNA: TGTGCCAGCAGTTTTGGAGAGCACACTGAAGCTTTCTTT. Translated, this gives CASSFGEHTEAFF.